The clone carrying this TCR beta chain was seen a handful of times. Its target is unknown. TCRdb redid the calling of the 5' RACE reads with MiXCR, one entry per CDR3 protein. Here the sample spans 500,000 to 550,000 distinct CDR3 sequences, roughly 13% being singletons. These data come from a study of CD8 T cells in ankylosing spondylitis. Study observations and caveats: Typical of ankylosing spondylitis blood, it appeared, was a TCR beta motif of several highly homologous variants. Reportedly, matched ankylosing spondylitis synovial fluid was significantly enriched for disease-linked clones.

Looked up from germline, CDR1 is DFQATT and CDR2 is SNEGSKA (reference sequence). The CDR3 is 11 amino acids. With 3 bases removed from V and 12 bases from J, the gap between germline ends came to 12 bases. This TCR came from a male donor with ankylosing spondylitis. Sequenced: blood, either unsorted or a sorted T cell fraction (not recorded which). The chain carries TRBV20-1 and TRBJ2-1; TRBD2 might be the D (6 bases). DNA for the CDR3: TGCAGTGCTAGTCCCGGGGGTGGGCAGTTCTTC. It encodes CSASPGGGQFF.